The T cell receptor beta chain described here comes from a study of sequential checkpoint blockade in melanoma (dated by TCRdb to about 2019). A note on the overall study: Using 1:1 randomization, the trial assigned patients either to first-line nivolumab followed by ipilimumab (arm A) or to ipilimumab followed by nivolumab (arm B). Maintenance nivolumab was given following each of the two trial sequences.

The treatment or condition label corresponds to: randomized to nivolumab then ipilimumab (arm A) or the reverse (arm B). None of the patients in the trial had previously been given DNA-damaging chemotherapy. On a FACS Aria II flow cytometer, live CD3+CD8+ cells that were negative for CD19 and CD56 were sorted from thawed PBMCs. Samples were obtained from patients with melanoma enrolled in CheckMate 064, a randomized, open-label phase II trial of sequential checkpoint blockade. Leukapheresis was used to collect peripheral blood mononuclear cells, which were then purified with Ficoll-Paque and frozen in human serum with about 9.3% DMSO. Immediately after sorting, the purity of the sorted blood CD3+CD8+ cells was confirmed to be >98%, and DNA was then extracted. The immunoSEQ Assay was used to immunosequence TCRbeta CDR3 regions from genomic DNA. Genomic DNA was amplified by bias-controlled multiplex PCR before high-throughput sequencing. Concerning the study's data processing: To quantify the absolute abundance of each unique TCRbeta CDR3 region, the sequences were collapsed and filtered. Clonality, defined as 1 minus Pielou's evenness, was calculated using only productive rearrangements. Clones with significantly greater frequencies in on-treatment versus baseline samples were identified using a previously published method. The table comes from immuneACCESS by way of TCRdb, which keeps in-frame sequences with V and J called. Part of the clones is missing from these tables; in studies checked, under half for an unresolved V gene and the rest for unknown reasons. That table gives V, J and clone size, and the DNA gave D and trimming. The sample table holds 7,700 or so clones, of which less than 65% were seen once. The ten largest clones capture 8% to 9% of the sample.

What the research found in general, with its limitations: The response-prediction model combining TCR metrics and mutation burden needs validation in larger, independent patient cohorts.

With respect to this clone: This clone's antigen is unknown. Base quality data are lacking; no much larger clone is found one base away.

The material sequenced was CD8+ T cells sorted from blood (inferred from file names), taken from a patient given nivolumab and ipilimumab in sequence. This TCR came from a human donor with melanoma.

The CDR3 reads as follows: CASSEDPGYEQYF. The DNA is TGTGCCAGCAGTGAGGATCCGGGCTACGAGCAGTACTTC. This chain is built from TRBV6-1 and TRBJ2-7, with the identity of the D gene unclear. CDR1 MNHNS and CDR2 SASEGT were looked up in the germline V gene. The germline ends are 9 bases apart after V is trimmed by 3 bases and J by 3 bases. The CDR3 spans 13 residues, from the cysteine through the phenylalanine. Only the CDR3 DNA is retained, 39 bases long and in frame from the first base.